This passage covers 22 T cell receptor beta chains from one sample sequenced in a study of cytomegalovirus exposure and HLA in healthy donors. Use of 60 Vbeta and 13 Jbeta primers characterized the PCR. The assay was immunoSEQ multiplex PCR, and TCRdb's table has in-frame clones only and misses some. The repertoire includes 65,000 to 95,000 clones, around 78% of them detected once, and 2.5% sits in the top ten. The sequenced sample consisted of PBMCs. The receptor set was obtained from a male donor in good health and CMV-seropositive.

The chain links TRBV9 to TRBJ1-2; TRBD1 aligns across 10 bases. Germline V lookup: CDR1 SGDLS, CDR2 YYNGEE. This CDR3 comprises 13 residues. V was clipped by 3 bases and J by 4 bases; unmatched bases: 0. CDR3 nucleotide sequence: TGTGCCAGCAGCGGACAGGGGGCCTATGGCTACACCTTC. Amino acid sequence: CASSGQGAYGYTF.

The chain uses TRBV5-1 and TRBJ2-7; possible D gene TRBD2, 6 bases. CDR1 is SGHRS and CDR2 is YFSETQ in the germline V gene. This CDR3 is 13 amino acids long. Trimming shortened V by 0 bases and J by 6 bases, and 10 bases separated the two germline ends. The CDR3 bases are TGCGCCAGCAGCTTGGGGGAGGCCCTCGAGCAGTACTTC. Protein: CASSLGEALEQYF.

The chain is built from TRBV19 and TRBJ2-1, with 11 nucleotides matching TRBD2. In germline, CDR1 is LNHDA, CDR2 SQIVND (reference sequence). The CDR3 consists of 17 residues. J gave up 5 bases and V 3 bases, and 9 bases lay outside the gene matches. The CDR3 bases are TGTGCCAGTAGTATCTTTGTATCGACTAGCGGGAACAATGAGCAGTTCTTC. This codes for CASSIFVSTSGNNEQFF.

This chain joins TRBV7-2 and TRBJ2-3; 9 bases are a match to TRBD1. V gave up 4 bases and J gave up 5 bases; unmatched junction bases: 4. The CDR3 extends over 14 amino acids. Germline V lookup: CDR1 SGHTA, CDR2 FQGNSA. The CDR3 region is CASSSGTGIDTQYF. The CDR3 DNA follows: TGTGCCAGCAGCTCCGGGACAGGGATAGATACGCAGTATTTT.

J is TRBJ2-3 and V is TRBV5-1; D is undetermined. The CDR3 has 13 amino acids. The germline V gene has CDR1 SGHRS and CDR2 YFSETQ. V was pared by 3 bases and J by 3 bases, with 8 bases between. CDR3 DNA: TGCGCCAGCAGCTCTTTAGAGACAGATACGCAGTATTTT. Protein product: CASSSLETDTQYF.

J is TRBJ1-4 and V is TRBV6-6; maybe TRBD1 (6 bases). There are 16 residues in the CDR3. Germline CDR1 and CDR2: MNHNY and SVGAGI (reference sequence). V lost 4 bases and J lost 4, with 16 bases in between. CDR3 in DNA: TGTGCCAGCAGTTTCACCCCAGGGGCTCTTAATGAAAAACTGTTTTTT. Its translation is CASSFTPGALNEKLFF.

V gene TRBV4-1 combines with J gene TRBJ1-4; D ambiguous. The germline V gene has CDR1 MGHRA and CDR2 YSYEKL. Trimming cost V 4 bases and J 4 bases, with 7 bases left between them. The CDR3 is 13 amino acids. CDR3 coding DNA: TGCGCCAGCAGCCCTACTCTTAATGAAAAACTGTTTTTT. It encodes CASSPTLNEKLFF.

Concerning this clone itself: An end of the junction does not agree with germline; a read error may underlie this. The chain joins TRBV6-1 to TRBJ2-7, with D unclear. CDR3 size: 13 residues. Germline V gene sequence: CDR1 MNHNS, CDR2 SASEGT. In DNA form, the CDR3 reads TGTGCCAGCAGTGAAGCTTTGTCATTGGCGGAGCACTTC. It encodes CASSEALSLAEHF.

V and J are TRBV7-9 and TRBJ1-2, with 8 bases aligning to TRBD1. The CDR3 runs 15 residues. CDR1 is SEHNR, CDR2 FQNEAQ, per germline (reference sequence). The V gene end was trimmed by 3 bases and the J gene end by 3 bases; junction bases not matched to a gene: 6. CDR3 in amino acids: CASSLAGDRHYGYTF. CDR3 sequence (DNA): TGTGCCAGCAGCTTGGCGGGGGACAGGCACTATGGCTACACCTTC. Supplemented by reference TRBV7-9 and TRBJ1-2, the full variable domain reads DTGVSQNPRHKITKRGQNVTFRCDPISEHNRLYWYRQTLGQGPEFLTYFQNEAQLEKSRLLSDRFSAERPKGSFSTLEIQRTEQGDSAMYLCASSLAGDRHYGYTFGSGTRLTVV.

In nucleotides, the CDR3 is TGTGCCAGCAGCTTAGGGGGACAGGGGTATGGCTACACCTTC. Protein: CASSLGGQGYGYTF. The chain recombines TRBV11-2 with TRBJ1-2, with TRBD1 matching 10 bases. V was pared by 1 base and J by 5 bases, with 1 base of the junction left unmatched. This CDR3 is built from 14 residues. The germline V gene encodes CDR1 SGHAT and CDR2 FQNNGV.

The rearrangement joins TRBV25-1 to TRBJ2-5; TRBD1 matches at 9 bases. The last part of the DNA fits TRBJ2-7 better; the J call may be wrong. Per the germline V gene, CDR1 is MGHDK and CDR2 is SYGVNS. The CDR3 sequence is 15 residues long. The CDR3 sequence is CASSAGTGKPYEQYF. The CDR3 DNA reads TGTGCCAGCAGTGCAGGGACAGGGAAGCCCTACGAGCAGTACTTC.

The chain joins TRBV5-6 to TRBJ2-7, with D possibly matching TRBD2 (5 bases). From germline, CDR1 is SGHDT and CDR2 YYEEEE. Trimming removed 4 bases at V and 4 bases at J, with 15 bases between. The CDR3 consists of 14 residues. CDR3 coding DNA: TGTGCCAGCAGCCAGATCGGACGGACTTACGAGCAGTACTTC. This sequence encodes CASSQIGRTYEQYF.

CDR3: CASSVDSGRWDEQFF. In nucleotides, the CDR3 is TGTGCCAGCAGCGTAGATAGCGGGAGATGGGATGAGCAGTTCTTC. The rearrangement joins TRBV9 to TRBJ2-1, with 9 bases identical to TRBD2. With 0 bases clipped from V and 8 bases from J, the junction kept 6 bases outside the gene matches. CDR3 length: 15 amino acids. Germline values: CDR1 SGDLS, CDR2 YYNGEE.

The chain uses TRBV28 and TRBJ1-2; D ambiguous. V dropped 5 bases and J dropped 0 bases, with 13 bases sitting between them. Germline lookup yields CDR1 MDHEN and CDR2 SYDVKM. The CDR3 runs to 15 residues. The CDR3 DNA is TGTGCCAGCAGTATCGCAGGAGGAACTAACTATGGCTACACCTTC. It encodes CASSIAGGTNYGYTF.

V gene TRBV28 combines with J gene TRBJ2-1; TRBD1 agrees at 9 bases. V was pared by 10 bases and J by 0 bases, with 4 bases of the junction left unmatched. This CDR3 has 14 residues. Looked up from germline, CDR1 is MDHEN and CDR2 is SYDVKM. The CDR3, as DNA: TGTGCCACCTTGACAGGGGGCTCCTACAATGAGCAGTTCTTC. Its protein product is CATLTGGSYNEQFF.

The chain links TRBV11-2 to TRBJ2-1, with 9 positions matching TRBD2. The CDR3 contains 16 residues. J lost 5 bases, V lost 1 base, and 6 bases had no gene match. In germline, CDR1 is SGHAT, CDR2 FQNNGV. This CDR3 reads CASSLGAGGRNNEQFF. The CDR3 nucleotides are TGTGCCAGCAGCTTAGGGGCGGGAGGGCGCAACAATGAGCAGTTCTTC.

This clone was observed once. This chain links TRBV25-1 with TRBJ2-2, with TRBD2 matching 11 bases. CDR1 is MGHDK and CDR2 is SYGVNS in the germline V gene. This CDR3 has 17 amino acids. V was pared by 2 bases and J by 5 bases, with 7 bases of the junction left unmatched. In nucleotides, the CDR3 is TGTGCCAGCAGTGAACCTAGCGGGAGGCCGGGAACCGGGGAGCTGTTTTTT. This translates into CASSEPSGRPGTGELFF.

The chain is built from TRBV7-8 and TRBJ2-1, with 11 positions matching TRBD2. The J segment lost 4 bases and the V segment lost 6 bases, leaving 8 bases of the junction unmatched. Germline CDR1 and CDR2: SGHVS and FQNEAQ. The CDR3 is 16 residues long. For the CDR3, the DNA is TGTGCCAGCAGGTTTCCGGGACTAGCGGAATACAATGAGCAGTTCTTC. It is translated as CASRFPGLAEYNEQFF.

This clone appeared many times. J is TRBJ2-3 and V is TRBV2; possible D gene TRBD2, 6 bases. In germline, CDR1 is SNHLY, CDR2 FYNNEI. This CDR3 has 12 residues. Trimming left V 6 bases short and J 6 bases short, with 10 bases between. The CDR3 here is CASSRDSDTQYF. The CDR3 DNA sequence: TGTGCCAGCAGCAGGGACTCTGATACGCAGTATTTT.

The V call is TRBV5-1, the J call TRBJ2-7, with TRBD2 identical over 7 bases. Trimming at V came to 4 bases and at J to 0 bases, leaving 19 bases not matched to a gene. The CDR3 contains 19 residues. Germline loops: CDR1 SGHRS, CDR2 YFSETQ. DNA of the CDR3: TGCGCCAGCAGCCCCCGAGGTAGCGGGCCTCCCTGGGACTCCTACGAGCAGTACTTC. It specifies CASSPRGSGPPWDSYEQYF.

This chain uses TRBV27 with TRBJ2-1; 11 bases match TRBD2. In germline, CDR1 is MNHEY, CDR2 SMNVEV (reference sequence). J gave up 8 bases and V 3 bases, and 6 bases lay outside the gene matches. The CDR3 extends over 15 amino acids. The CDR3 DNA follows: TGTGCCAGCAGTTTCTCCACTAGCGGGAGTCATGAGCAGTTCTTC. Translated, it gives CASSFSTSGSHEQFF.

This clone was seen only once. The chain couples TRBV23-1 to TRBJ2-1; possibly TRBD2 for D (6 bases). TRBV23-1 is sorted into the ORF group, with uncertain function. Trimming shortened V by 4 bases and J by 6 bases, and 28 bases separated the two germline ends. This CDR3 contains 19 residues. The CDR3 is CASSRPSELDPSSSNEQFF. The DNA of the CDR3 is TGCGCCAGCAGTCGACCTAGCGAACTTGACCCCTCGAGCAGCAATGAGCAGTTCTTC.